These 25 T cell receptor beta chains came from one sample sequenced in a study of OX40 agonist ivuxolimab in advanced cancers. Only in-frame clones appear in the TCRdb table, and some are missing; sequencing was by immunoSEQ multiplex PCR. The sample carries tens of thousands of clones, about 81% recorded once. The sample in question was CD4+ or CD8+ T cells sorted from blood, obtained in a trial of the OX40 agonist ivuxolimab. The receptors were sampled from an adult with an advanced solid tumor such as melanoma, head and neck, liver or kidney cancer.

V gene TRBV13 combines with J gene TRBJ2-7; D tentatively fits TRBD1 or TRBD2 (7 bases each). Trimming stripped 0 bases from V and 3 bases from J, with 15 bases between. Germline V gene sequence: CDR1 PRHDT, CDR2 FYEKMQ (reference sequence). CDR3 length: 16 residues. CDR3 sequence (DNA): TGTGCCAGCAGCTTAGGCCGGCAGGGGGGGCTCTACGAGCAGTACTTC. As protein: CASSLGRQGGLYEQYF.

This clone came up a few times. The chain has TRBV30 and TRBJ1-1; D gene unclear. The V end was cut by 4 bases, the J end by 1 base, with 7 bases between. This CDR3 is 12 amino acids long. Germline assignment: CDR1 GTSNPN and CDR2 SVGIG (reference sequence). In nucleotides, the CDR3 is TGTGCCTGGAATGGAGAGAACACTGAAGCTTTCTTT. This sequence encodes CAWNGENTEAFF.

The V call is TRBV27, the J call TRBJ2-1; no clear D. This CDR3 has 13 amino acids. CDR1 is MNHEY, CDR2 SMNVEV, per germline (reference sequence). Trimming took off 6 bases at V and 1 base at J, with 7 bases between the two ends. The DNA of the CDR3 is TGTGCCAGCAGCTTTTCTTCCTACAATGAGCAGTTCTTC. Its translation: CASSFSSYNEQFF.

The chain joins TRBV18 to TRBJ1-1; possible D gene TRBD1, 6 bases. Germline CDR1 is KGHSH and CDR2 is LQKENI. The ends were cut back, 1 base at V and 3 bases at J, with 15 bases in the middle. The CDR3 loop spans 16 amino acids. In DNA form, the CDR3 reads TGTGCCAGCTCACCACGCCTCCCGGGGGGCCACACTGAAGCTTTCTTT. Amino acid sequence: CASSPRLPGGHTEAFF.

The rearrangement joins TRBV6-5 to TRBJ1-1, with a weak D call TRBD1 (5 bases). Germline V gene lookup returns CDR1 MNHEY and CDR2 SVGAGI. V was shortened by 2 bases and J by 2 bases, with 9 bases between the two germline ends. This CDR3 has 14 amino acids. CDR3 in amino acids: CASSYAQANTEAFF. In DNA form, the CDR3 reads TGTGCCAGCAGTTACGCACAGGCCAACACTGAAGCTTTCTTT.

This sequence joins TRBV4-1 and TRBJ2-7, with 7 nucleotides matching TRBD2. CDR1 and CDR2 (germline): MGHRA, YSYEKL. J gave up 5 bases and V 1 base, and 8 bases lay outside the gene matches. The CDR3 covers 15 residues. This CDR3 reads CASSQGPAGKDEQYF. DNA of the CDR3: TGCGCCAGCAGCCAAGGTCCAGCGGGGAAGGACGAGCAGTACTTC.

The chain uses TRBV9 and TRBJ2-3; 9 bases are a match to TRBD2. The CDR3 covers 14 residues. V shed 3 bases and J 9 bases; nucleotides not matched to a gene: 8. CDR1 SGDLS and CDR2 YYNGEE come from the germline V gene. The CDR3 region has the DNA TGTGCCAGCAGCGAGGGTAGCGGGAGTCTGACGCAGTATTTT. Translating it yields CASSEGSGSLTQYF.

The chain couples TRBV5-6 to TRBJ2-5; D is unresolved. The tail of the sequence fits TRBJ2-7 better, so the J call may be wrong. The CDR3 has 13 residues. CDR1 is SGHDT and CDR2 is YYEEEE in the germline V gene. The CDR3 reads CASSSPASYEQYF. Written as DNA, the CDR3 is TGTGCCAGCAGCTCTCCAGCGTCCTACGAGCAGTACTTC.

The V gene is TRBV6-6, the J gene TRBJ1-1; 7 bases are shared with TRBD1. Germline assignment: CDR1 MNHNY and CDR2 SVGAGI (reference sequence). V lost 11 bases, J lost 4 bases, and 10 bases stayed unmatched. The CDR3 covers 13 residues. The CDR3 sequence is CAGQVPGGTEAFF. The CDR3 DNA reads TGTGCCGGACAGGTCCCGGGCGGCACTGAAGCTTTCTTT.

The chain combines TRBV11-3 with TRBJ1-5; D might be TRBD1 (5 bases). This CDR3 contains 14 residues. CDR1 and CDR2 (germline): SGHNT, YENEEA. V lost 2 bases and J 3 bases, leaving 8 bases between the germline ends. CDR3 region: CASSLSGTNQPQHF. The CDR3 DNA is TGTGCCAGCAGCTTATCAGGGACCAATCAGCCCCAGCATTTT.

The chain recombines TRBV15 with TRBJ1-2, with D possibly being TRBD1 (6 bases). The V and J ends lost 2 bases and 9 bases respectively, with 13 bases between them. Germline values: CDR1 LNHNV, CDR2 YYDKDF (reference sequence). This CDR3 is built from 13 residues. CDR3 in amino acids: CATSRRDILSYTF. The CDR3 bases are TGTGCCACCAGCAGACGGGACATCCTTAGCTACACCTTC.

V usage is TRBV28 and J usage is TRBJ2-1; 12 bases are shared with TRBD2. Losses at the gene ends were 5 bases for V and 8 bases for J; bases not matched to a gene: 13. CDR1 MDHEN and CDR2 SYDVKM come from the germline V gene. The CDR3 is 17 amino acids. The CDR3 DNA is TGTGCCAGCAGTACCAAGACCGGGACTAGCGGGCGATATGAGCAGTTCTTC. Translated, it gives CASSTKTGTSGRYEQFF.

This sequence joins TRBV5-1 and TRBJ2-6, with D perhaps TRBD1 (5 bases). This CDR3 has 16 amino acids. The V gene's germline CDR1 is SGHRS and CDR2 YFSETQ. Trimming took off 0 bases at V and 2 bases at J, with 9 bases between the two ends. The CDR3 DNA reads TGCGCCAGCAGCTTGGTTTCAGGGACTGGGGCCAACGTCCTGACTTTC. Protein product: CASSLVSGTGANVLTF.

The rearrangement joins TRBV6-1 to TRBJ1-5; unclear D gene. This CDR3 contains 12 residues. Per the germline V gene, CDR1 is MNHNS and CDR2 is SASEGT. Trimming removed 7 bases from V and 5 bases from J, with 9 bases in between. The CDR3 spells CASNGFDQPQHF. Here the CDR3 DNA reads TGTGCCAGCAACGGATTCGATCAGCCCCAGCATTTT.

The rearrangement joins TRBV10-2 to TRBJ2-1, with D perhaps given as TRBD1 or TRBD2 (5 bases each). The CDR3 sequence is 14 residues long. CDR1 and CDR2 (germline): WSHSY, SAAADI. The V end lost 4 bases, the J end lost 8 bases, and 15 bases lay between the germline ends. The DNA for the CDR3 is TGCGCCAGCAGTGGGGGCCAGCGGAGTGATGAGCAGTTCTTC. Its translation is CASSGGQRSDEQFF.

The V and J genes are TRBV14 and TRBJ2-5, with D tentatively TRBD2 (5 bases). Trimming cost V 2 bases and J 0 bases, with 13 bases left between them. This CDR3 is built from 16 residues. From germline, CDR1 is SGHDN and CDR2 FVKESK. CDR3 loop: CASSQLEGTNQETQYF. In nucleotides, the CDR3 is TGTGCCAGCAGCCAACTTGAGGGAACTAACCAAGAGACCCAGTACTTC.

This sequence joins TRBV6-5 and TRBJ2-5; D possibly corresponds to TRBD2 (6 bases). Looked up from germline, CDR1 is MNHEY and CDR2 is SVGAGI. Trimming took 1 base from V and 6 from J, leaving 12 bases between them. The CDR3 runs to 14 residues. The CDR3 loop is CASSYFRDSKTQYF. DNA for the CDR3: TGTGCCAGCAGTTACTTCCGGGACTCAAAGACCCAGTACTTC.

CDR3 region: CASSSQRTSGSSYNEQFF. The CDR3 DNA reads as TGTGCCAGCAGCTCCCAAAGGACTAGCGGGAGCTCCTACAATGAGCAGTTCTTC. This chain links TRBV7-9 with TRBJ2-1; the match to TRBD2 covers 13 bases. V was pared by 4 bases and J by 0 bases, with 6 bases of the junction left unmatched. The CDR3 is 18 residues long. Looked up from germline, CDR1 is SEHNR and CDR2 is FQNEAQ (reference sequence).

The chain carries TRBV2 and TRBJ2-3; 9 nucleotides match TRBD1. Germline V CDR1 and CDR2: SNHLY, FYNNEI. J was trimmed by 3 bases and V by 4 bases; bases with no gene match: 2. The CDR3 length is 14 residues. The CDR3 coding sequence is TGTGCCAGCAGTGTAGGACAGGGGACAGATACGCAGTATTTT. Translation gives CASSVGQGTDTQYF.

This clone was seen a few times. J is TRBJ2-2 and V is TRBV9; TRBD2 matches at 8 bases. J gave up 0 bases and V 4 bases, and 2 bases lay outside the gene matches. Per germline, CDR1 SGDLS and CDR2 YYNGEE. The CDR3 covers 15 residues. CDR3 amino acids: CASSPRGANTGELFF. In DNA form, the CDR3 reads TGTGCCAGCAGCCCGCGGGGGGCGAACACCGGGGAGCTGTTTTTT.

The genes are TRBV19 and TRBJ1-1, with D perhaps matching TRBD1 (5 bases). This CDR3 comprises 15 residues. Trimming stripped 5 bases from V and 0 bases from J, with 13 bases between. CDR1 LNHDA and CDR2 SQIVND come from the germline V gene (reference sequence). The CDR3 coding sequence is TGTGCCAGTAGTCCCCGACAGTCCATGAACACTGAAGCTTTCTTT. Protein product: CASSPRQSMNTEAFF.

This clone has just one count. The CDR3 region is CASTFSYRSYEQYF. Here the CDR3 DNA reads TGTGCCAGTACGTTCAGTTACCGCTCCTACGAGCAGTACTTC. The chain joins TRBV19 to TRBJ2-7, with D unresolved. The CDR3 has 14 residues. The germline CDR1 and CDR2 sequences are LNHDA and SQIVND (reference sequence). V lost 7 bases, J lost 0 bases, and 13 bases lay in between.

The chain combines TRBV6-5 with TRBJ2-7, with 7 bases matching TRBD1. The V gene end was trimmed by 6 bases and the J gene end by 3 bases; junction bases not matched to a gene: 5. This CDR3 region has 13 residues. CDR1 and CDR2 (germline): MNHEY, SVGAGI. CDR3 protein: CASRKTGFYEQYF. The CDR3 DNA follows: TGTGCCAGCAGGAAGACAGGGTTCTACGAGCAGTACTTC.

The CDR3 loop reads CASSYDRGIKNIQYF. CDR3 nucleotide sequence: TGTGCCAGCAGCTATGACAGGGGTATTAAAAACATTCAGTACTTC. The rearrangement joins TRBV7-2 to TRBJ2-4; TRBD1 aligns across 8 bases. CDR3 length equals 15 residues. Per germline, CDR1 SGHTA and CDR2 FQGNSA. The trim removed 4 bases at V and 4 bases at J, leaving 6 bases unmatched.

V usage is TRBV4-2 and J usage is TRBJ2-1; D gene unclear. This CDR3 is 11 amino acids long. Germline V gives CDR1 LGHNA, CDR2 YNFKEQ. Trimming removed 4 bases at V and 7 bases at J, with 5 bases between. The chain's CDR3 is CASSRGNEQFF. In DNA form, the CDR3 reads TGTGCCAGCAGCCGTGGGAATGAGCAGTTCTTC.